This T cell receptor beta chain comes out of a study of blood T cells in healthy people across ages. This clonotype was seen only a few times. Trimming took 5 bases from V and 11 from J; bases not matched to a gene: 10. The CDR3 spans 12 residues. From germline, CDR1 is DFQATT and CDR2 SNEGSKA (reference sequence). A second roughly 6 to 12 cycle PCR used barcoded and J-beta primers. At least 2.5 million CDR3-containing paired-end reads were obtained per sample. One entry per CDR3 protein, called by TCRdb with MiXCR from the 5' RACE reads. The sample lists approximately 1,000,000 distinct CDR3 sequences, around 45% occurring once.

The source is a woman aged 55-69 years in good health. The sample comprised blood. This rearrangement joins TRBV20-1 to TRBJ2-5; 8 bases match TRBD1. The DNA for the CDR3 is TGCAGTGCTGTGGACAGGGCCATCGTGCAGTACTTC. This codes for CSAVDRAIVQYF.